Listed here are 20 T cell receptor beta chains from one sample, sequenced in a study of T-cell reconstitution after alpha-beta-depleted transplantation in children. General study findings and limits: Diversity and T-cell counts at one year after transplant derived mostly from new T cells.

For TCRbeta, the library was prepared with unique molecular identifiers. Via MiXCR, TCRdb re-called the PCR reads, giving one row per CDR3 protein. In the table there are about 300,000 distinct CDR3 sequences, nearly 8% of which are singletons. Their target antigens are unknown. Source: peripheral blood, taken 360 days after TCRalphabeta/CD19-depleted stem cell transplant. These receptors all stem from a female patient between 2 and 15 years old who had a stem cell transplant for Fanconi anemia, so the T cells may come from the graft donor.

This clonotype was found many times. The chain recombines TRBV28 with TRBJ1-5; weak D call: TRBD1 (6 bases). The CDR3 runs 13 residues. Per germline, CDR1 MDHEN and CDR2 SYDVKM. V lost 5 bases and J lost 7, with 12 bases in between. This CDR3 reads CASSPRGDQPQHF. CDR3 sequence (DNA): TGTGCCAGCAGTCCCAGGGGTGACCAGCCCCAGCATTTT.

Ten or more counts support this clonotype. CDR3 residues: CASKTGTNTGELFF. In DNA, the CDR3 is TGTGCCAGCAAGACAGGAACGAACACCGGGGAGCTGTTTTTT. V gene TRBV2 combines with J gene TRBJ2-2; perhaps TRBD1 as D (6 bases). From germline, CDR1 is SNHLY and CDR2 FYNNEI. V lost 7 bases and J lost 0, with 9 bases in between. The CDR3 covers 14 residues. Supplemented by reference TRBV2 and TRBJ2-2, the full variable domain reads EPEVTQTPSHQVTQMGQEVILRCVPISNHLYFYWYRQILGQKVEFLVSFYNNEISEKSEIFDDQFSVERPDGSNFTLKIRSTKLEDSAMYFCASKTGTNTGELFFGEGSRLTVL.

The sample holds many counts of this clonotype. The DNA for the CDR3 is TGTGCCAGCAGTTTAGGTGGGGGGGTAGAGACCCAGTACTTC. Amino acids: CASSLGGGVETQYF. This rearrangement joins TRBV12-3 or TRBV12-4 to TRBJ2-5, with 7 bases matching TRBD2. This CDR3 has 14 amino acids. V was clipped by 1 base and J by 4 bases; unmatched bases: 3.

This clonotype was picked up many times. This chain connects TRBV5-6 to TRBJ1-3, with D perhaps TRBD1 (6 bases). The V end was cut by 1 base, the J end by 5 bases, with 7 bases between. Per germline, CDR1 SGHDT and CDR2 YYEEEE. The CDR3 runs 13 residues. The DNA for the CDR3 is TGTGCCAGCAGCTTGTGGGACAGAAACACCATATATTTT. Its translation: CASSLWDRNTIYF. Combining the CDR3 with reference TRBV5-6 and TRBJ1-3 gives the whole variable domain DAGVTQSPTHLIKTRGQQVTLRCSPKSGHDTVSWYQQALGQGPQFIFQYYEEEERQRGNFPDRFSGHQFPNYSSELNVNALLLGDSALYLCASSLWDRNTIYFGEGSWLTVV.

This clonotype was detected many times. This rearrangement joins TRBV7-2 to TRBJ2-7; maybe TRBD2 (6 bases). CDR1 is SGHTA, CDR2 FQGNSA, per germline. This CDR3 has 15 amino acids. Deletions cut 4 bases from V and 2 bases from J, with 15 bases between. CDR3 coding DNA: TGTGCCAGCAGCTGGACGGGACTCCCTACCTACGAGCAGTACTTC. Translated, it gives CASSWTGLPTYEQYF.

This clonotype was counted many times. V is TRBV5-1 and J is TRBJ2-3; D gene unclear. There are 13 residues in the CDR3. Germline CDR1 reads SGHRS; CDR2 reads YFSETQ. Trimming took off 6 bases at V and 0 bases at J, with 8 bases between the two ends. The CDR3 DNA sequence: TGCGCCAGCACTCCTTCTAGCACAGATACGCAGTATTTT. Protein sequence: CASTPSSTDTQYF.

The chain uses TRBV6-2 or TRBV6-3 and TRBJ2-1; 14 nucleotides agree with TRBD2. CDR3 size: 18 residues. After removal of 2 bases from V and 1 base from J, the junction contained 4 bases not matched to a gene. Germline values: CDR1 MNHEY, CDR2 SVGEGT. CDR3: CASSYNRLAGGSYNEQFF. For the CDR3, the DNA is TGTGCCAGCAGTTACAACCGACTAGCGGGGGGGTCCTACAATGAGCAGTTCTTC.

This clonotype was seen repeatedly, ten times or more. This chain uses TRBV15 with TRBJ2-5, with D unclear. The CDR3 runs 15 residues. Per the germline V gene, CDR1 is LNHNV and CDR2 is YYDKDF (reference sequence). V lost 0 bases, J lost 2 bases, and 10 bases lay in between. The CDR3 spells CATSRDPPKQETQYF. As DNA, the CDR3 is TGTGCCACCAGCAGAGATCCCCCAAAACAAGAGACCCAGTACTTC.

The V and J genes are TRBV3-1 and TRBJ2-5; TRBD1 matches 9 bases. The length of the CDR3 is 15 residues. The V gene's germline CDR1 is LGHDT and CDR2 YNNKEL (reference sequence). V shed 1 base, J shed 5 bases, and the junction held 5 bases outside the gene matches. The CDR3 DNA follows: TGTGCCAGCAGCCAAGGGGACAGGGTCTATGAGACCCAGTACTTC. It yields the protein CASSQGDRVYETQYF.

This clonotype was counted ten times or more. This chain links TRBV4-3 with TRBJ1-1, with D unresolved. With 3 bases removed from V and 3 bases from J, the gap between germline ends came to 14 bases. CDR3 length: 15 amino acids. CDR1 is LGHNA and CDR2 is YSLEER in the germline V gene. CDR3 sequence (DNA): TGCGCCAGCAGCCAGTTTCTGGGTGATCACACTGAAGCTTTCTTT. Protein: CASSQFLGDHTEAFF.

This chain joins TRBV18 and TRBJ1-2, with D unclear. Trimming left V 2 bases short and J 3 bases short, with 10 bases between. Germline assignment: CDR1 KGHSH and CDR2 LQKENI. There are 14 residues in the CDR3. For the CDR3, the DNA is TGTGCCAGCTCACCAACGCCAACAGACTATGGCTACACCTTC. It is translated as CASSPTPTDYGYTF.

Turning to this clonotype: This may stem from a read error, because a much larger clone lies one nucleotide away. V gene TRBV7-8 combines with J gene TRBJ2-7; tentative D call: TRBD2 (6 bases). CDR3 length equals 12 residues. V lost 4 bases to trimming and J lost 6 bases, with 10 bases between them. Germline CDR1 is SGHVS and CDR2 is FQNEAQ. CDR3 in DNA: TGTGCCAGCAGCTGGGGGGACGGCGAGCAGTACTTC. Its protein product is CASSWGDGEQYF. Looking up the rest from reference TRBV7-8 and TRBJ2-7 gives the full variable domain: GAGVSQSPRYKVAKRGQDVALRCDPISGHVSLFWYQQALGQGPEFLTYFQNEAQLDKSGLPSDRFFAERPEGSVSTLKIQRTQQEDSAVYLCASSWGDGEQYFGPGTRLTVT.

This clonotype occurred many times. The chain carries TRBV3-1 and TRBJ2-5, with D unclear. The germline V gene encodes CDR1 LGHDT and CDR2 YNNKEL (reference sequence). The CDR3 has 11 residues. Trimming removed 3 bases from V and 6 bases from J, with 5 bases in between. The CDR3 coding sequence is TGTGCCAGCAGCCATTTAAAGACCCAGTACTTC. Translation: CASSHLKTQYF.

This clonotype has a count of ten or more. The chain is built from TRBV28 and TRBJ1-1; TRBD1 is a possible D gene (6 bases). This CDR3 contains 18 residues. CDR1 is MDHEN, CDR2 SYDVKM, per germline. V lost 5 bases, J lost 1 base, and 23 bases lay in between. The CDR3 bases are TGTGCCAGCAGTAGGACCGGGGTTATCGGGACAACGAACACTGAAGCTTTCTTT. Translating it yields CASSRTGVIGTTNTEAFF.

This clonotype was seen many times. The V and J genes are TRBV28 and TRBJ2-1; TRBD1 is a possible D gene (5 bases). CDR1 and CDR2 from the germline V gene are MDHEN and SYDVKM. This CDR3 spans 12 amino acids. Trimming pared 6 bases from V and 10 bases from J, leaving 13 bases between. The CDR3 region has the DNA TGTGCCAGCAGCGCATCTTACAGGGAGCAGTTCTTC. Its protein product is CASSASYREQFF.

This clonotype has ten or more counts. This sequence joins TRBV7-2 and TRBJ2-3; 8 bases align to TRBD2. Looked up from germline, CDR1 is SGHTA and CDR2 is FQGNSA. The CDR3 sequence is 16 residues long. After removal of 5 bases from V and 6 bases from J, the junction contained 13 bases not matched to a gene. CDR3 loop: CASSRDSGEFFDTQYF. In nucleotides, the CDR3 is TGTGCCAGCAGCAGAGATAGCGGGGAGTTTTTTGATACGCAGTATTTT. The entire variable domain, with the rest obtained from reference TRBV7-2 and TRBJ2-3, is as follows: GAGVSQSPSNKVTEKGKDVELRCDPISGHTALYWYRQSLGQGLEFLIYFQGNSAPDKSGLPSDRFSAERTGGSVSTLTIQRTQQEDSAVYLCASSRDSGEFFDTQYFGPGTRLTVL.

The chain carries TRBV20-1 and TRBJ2-7, with unresolved D. The CDR3 covers 14 residues. The germline V and J ends were trimmed by 6 bases and 0 bases, with 15 bases remaining between them. The germline V gene has CDR1 DFQATT and CDR2 SNEGSKA (reference sequence). In DNA form, the CDR3 reads TGCAGTGCGGAATCGAAAGTAGGCTCCTACGAGCAGTACGTC. Translating gives CSAESKVGSYEQYV.

At least ten counts were recorded for this clonotype. V gene TRBV12-3 or TRBV12-4 combines with J gene TRBJ2-2; 9 bases match TRBD2. V lost 5 bases and J lost 5; bases outside the gene matches: 6. This CDR3 contains 15 residues. The CDR3 coding sequence is TGTGCCAGCAGTGGGCTAGCGGGAATTACCGGGGAGCTGTTTTTT. Protein product: CASSGLAGITGELFF.

The table lists this clonotype with many counts. The gene calls are TRBV6-1 and TRBJ2-7, with 8 bases identical to TRBD1. The CDR3 is made up of 14 amino acids. V was clipped by 9 bases and J by 2 bases; unmatched bases: 9. The germline V gene encodes CDR1 MNHNS and CDR2 SASEGT. CDR3 sequence: CASTGQGSTYEQYF. As DNA, the CDR3 is TGTGCCAGTACTGGACAGGGCAGCACCTACGAGCAGTACTTC.

The chain uses TRBV28 and TRBJ2-7, with unresolved D. The CDR3 sequence is 13 residues long. Germline V gene sequence: CDR1 MDHEN, CDR2 SYDVKM. Trimming shortened V by 5 bases and J by 2 bases, and 10 bases separated the two germline ends. Here the CDR3 DNA reads TGTGCCAGCAGTGAAAGGATGCCCTACGAGCAGTACTTC. As protein: CASSERMPYEQYF.